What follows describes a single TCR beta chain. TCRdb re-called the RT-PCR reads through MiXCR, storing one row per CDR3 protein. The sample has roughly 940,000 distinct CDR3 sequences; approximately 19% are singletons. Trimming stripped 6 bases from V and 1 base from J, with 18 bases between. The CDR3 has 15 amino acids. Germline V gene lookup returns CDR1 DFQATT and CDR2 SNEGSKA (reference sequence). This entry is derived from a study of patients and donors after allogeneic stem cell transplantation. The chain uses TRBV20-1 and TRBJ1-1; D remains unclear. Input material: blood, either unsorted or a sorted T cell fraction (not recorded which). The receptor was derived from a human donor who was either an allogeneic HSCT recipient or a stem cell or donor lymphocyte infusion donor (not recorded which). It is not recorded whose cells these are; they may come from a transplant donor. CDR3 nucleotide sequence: TGCAGTGCCGGCCAGAACCAAGGATGGAACACTGAAGCTTTCTTT. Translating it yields CSAGQNQGWNTEAFF.